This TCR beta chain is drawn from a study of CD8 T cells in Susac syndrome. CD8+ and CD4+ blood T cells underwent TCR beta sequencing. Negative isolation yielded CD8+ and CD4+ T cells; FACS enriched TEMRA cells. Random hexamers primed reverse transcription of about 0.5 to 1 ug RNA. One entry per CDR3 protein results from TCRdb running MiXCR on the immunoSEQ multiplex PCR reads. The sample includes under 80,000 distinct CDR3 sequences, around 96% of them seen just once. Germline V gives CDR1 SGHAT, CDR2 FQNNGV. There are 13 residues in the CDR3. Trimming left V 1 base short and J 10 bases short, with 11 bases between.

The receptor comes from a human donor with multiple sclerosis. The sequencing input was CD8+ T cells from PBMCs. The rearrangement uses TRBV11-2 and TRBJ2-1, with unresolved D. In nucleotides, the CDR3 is TGTGCCAGCAGCTTAGCCCTAGTACAGGAGCAGTTCTTC. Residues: CASSLALVQEQFF.